A single sample is the source of the 32 T cell receptor beta chains below, sequenced in a study of T cell repertoires in cytomegalovirus infection. Antigens of these TCRs are unknown. TCRdb ran MiXCR on the reads and lists one entry per CDR3 protein. This table has some 120,000 distinct CDR3 sequences, roughly 9.1% appearing once. The sample comprised PBMCs, sequenced either directly or after in vitro stimulation (not recorded which). These receptors all stem from a human donor in good health (CMV status not recorded). Some clones in this sample may be carry-over from other donors' samples.

V is TRBV7-9 and J is TRBJ2-5; D remains unclear. The V end was cut by 1 base, the J end by 1 base, with 7 bases between. Germline V CDR1 and CDR2: SEHNR, FQNEAQ (reference sequence). CDR3 length equals 14 residues. This chain's CDR3 is CASSLGHIQETQYF. In DNA form, the CDR3 reads TGTGCCAGCAGCTTAGGTCACATCCAAGAGACCCAGTACTTC.

This clonotype was found many times. The chain is built from TRBV12-3 or TRBV12-4 and TRBJ2-7; no firm D call. This CDR3 has 12 amino acids. The V end lost 3 bases, the J end lost 4 bases, and 7 bases lay between the germline ends. The CDR3 DNA is TGTGCCAGCAGTTTGGGCAGATACGAGCAGTACTTC. Its protein product is CASSLGRYEQYF.

This clonotype was picked up a small number of times. The rearrangement uses TRBV5-6 and TRBJ1-1, with D tentatively TRBD1 (5 bases). The V gene lost 2 bases and the J gene lost 5 bases, with 16 bases spanning the gap. The CDR3 length is 15 residues. CDR1 SGHDT and CDR2 YYEEEE come from the germline V gene. The CDR3 DNA sequence: TGTGCCAGCAGCTTTTCCGGGGGTCCTCGGACTGAAGCTTTCTTT. Translated: CASSFSGGPRTEAFF.

This clonotype has a count of ten or more. The chain couples TRBV19 to TRBJ2-1, with a possible D match to TRBD1 (6 bases). CDR1 is LNHDA, CDR2 SQIVND, per germline (reference sequence). Trimming took 5 bases from V and 3 from J, leaving 17 bases between them. CDR3 length: 16 amino acids. CDR3: CASSVTGTPGYNEQFF. CDR3 in DNA: TGTGCCAGTAGTGTAACCGGGACACCAGGCTACAATGAGCAGTTCTTC.

V usage is TRBV29-1 and J usage is TRBJ2-1; D tentatively fits TRBD1 or TRBD2 (6 bases each). The V gene's germline CDR1 is SQVTM and CDR2 ANQGSEA. Trimming took 5 bases from V and 4 from J, leaving 12 bases between them. The length of the CDR3 is 13 residues. CDR3 in amino acids: CSVQVGGYNEQFF. In nucleotides, the CDR3 is TGCAGCGTTCAAGTAGGGGGGTACAATGAGCAGTTCTTC.

This clonotype was found a few times. CDR3 nucleotide sequence: TGTGCCAGCAGCCGGATAGCGGGATCAGATACGCAGTATTTT. Translating it yields CASSRIAGSDTQYF. The chain has TRBV5-4 and TRBJ2-3; TRBD2 aligns across 8 bases. Per germline, CDR1 SGHNT and CDR2 YYREEE (reference sequence). The length of the CDR3 is 14 residues. The trim removed 4 bases at V and 4 bases at J, leaving 5 bases unmatched.

This clonotype showed up just a few times. The V call is TRBV7-9, the J call TRBJ2-3; no clear D gene. This CDR3 is built from 13 residues. CDR1 is SEHNR, CDR2 FQNEAQ, per germline (reference sequence). The V and J ends lost 1 base and 4 bases respectively, with 6 bases between them. The CDR3 reads CASSLDAADTQYF. The DNA for the CDR3 is TGTGCCAGCAGCTTAGATGCGGCAGATACGCAGTATTTT. Drawing the rest from reference TRBV7-9 and TRBJ2-3, the complete variable domain is DTGVSQNPRHKITKRGQNVTFRCDPISEHNRLYWYRQTLGQGPEFLTYFQNEAQLEKSRLLSDRFSAERPKGSFSTLEIQRTEQGDSAMYLCASSLDAADTQYFGPGTRLTVL.

This clonotype was picked up a small number of times. As DNA, the CDR3 is TGTGCCAGCAGTCCCGACAGGGGGAATCAGCCCCAGCATTTT. It translates to CASSPDRGNQPQHF. V gene TRBV2 combines with J gene TRBJ1-5; 9 bases match TRBD1. CDR1 and CDR2 from the germline V gene are SNHLY and FYNNEI. The CDR3 sequence is 14 residues long. Unmatched junction bases numbered 3, after V lost 5 bases and J lost 4 bases. Based on the CDR3 plus reference TRBV2 and TRBJ1-5, the full variable domain is EPEVTQTPSHQVTQMGQEVILRCVPISNHLYFYWYRQILGQKVEFLVSFYNNEISEKSEIFDDQFSVERPDGSNFTLKIRSTKLEDSAMYFCASSPDRGNQPQHFGDGTRLSIL.

This clonotype has a handful of counts. The chain uses TRBV9 and TRBJ1-3; the D is unclear. This CDR3 spans 14 amino acids. Germline V CDR1 and CDR2: SGDLS, YYNGEE. V lost 4 bases to trimming and J lost 4 bases, with 12 bases between them. The CDR3 sequence is CASSPGLAGNTIYF. The CDR3 nucleotides are TGTGCCAGCAGCCCAGGATTGGCGGGAAACACCATATATTTT.

This clonotype was seen many times. This chain links TRBV12-3 or TRBV12-4 with TRBJ1-1, with D perhaps TRBD1 (6 bases). The CDR3 is made up of 14 amino acids. The ends were cut back, 4 bases at V and 2 bases at J, with 11 bases in the middle. The CDR3 DNA follows: TGTGCCAGCAGTTACCGGACAGAAAACACTGAAGCTTTCTTT. Its translation is CASSYRTENTEAFF.

This clonotype came up many times. CDR3 sequence (DNA): TGCAGTGCTAGGTTGGGACAGGGGAGGGAGACCCAGTACTTC. Translation gives CSARLGQGRETQYF. The chain is built from TRBV20-1 and TRBJ2-5; 10 bases align to TRBD1. V lost 3 bases, J lost 5 bases, and 6 bases stayed unmatched. This CDR3 is 14 amino acids long. The germline gives CDR1 DFQATT, CDR2 SNEGSKA (reference sequence).

This clonotype was detected ten times or more. The chain couples TRBV6-1 to TRBJ2-3; D unresolved. CDR1 and CDR2 from the germline V gene are MNHNS and SASEGT. This CDR3 contains 17 residues. Deletions cut 4 bases from V and 0 bases from J, with 17 bases between. The chain's CDR3 is CASSARLALPSTDTQYF. In DNA form, the CDR3 reads TGTGCCAGCAGTGCCCGACTCGCCCTACCCAGCACAGATACGCAGTATTTT.

This clonotype was counted at least ten times. The chain links TRBV27 to TRBJ1-1; D is ambiguous. The CDR3 is made up of 13 amino acids. The germline gives CDR1 MNHEY, CDR2 SMNVEV (reference sequence). V lost 4 bases and J lost 7, with 13 bases in between. The CDR3 DNA reads as TGTGCCAGCAGTTCCTGGGGTGGACTTGAAGCTTTCTTT. Its translation is CASSSWGGLEAFF.

J is TRBJ1-1 and V is TRBV20-1, with D perhaps matching TRBD1 (6 bases). The CDR3 runs to 14 residues. Germline loops: CDR1 DFQATT, CDR2 SNEGSKA (reference sequence). Trimming shortened V by 0 bases and J by 4 bases, and 12 bases separated the two germline ends. The DNA of the CDR3 is TGCAGTGCTAGAGATCCCAGGGGCACCACTGAAGCTTTCTTT. This translates into CSARDPRGTTEAFF.

The chain recombines TRBV29-1 with TRBJ2-1; perhaps TRBD1 as D (6 bases). Germline assignment: CDR1 SQVTM and CDR2 ANQGSEA. The CDR3 is made up of 14 amino acids. Trimming cost V 3 bases and J 0 bases, with 9 bases left between them. This CDR3 reads CSVERQVSYNEQFF. The CDR3 DNA is TGCAGCGTTGAGAGACAGGTCTCCTACAATGAGCAGTTCTTC.

CDR3 nucleotides: TGTGCCAGCAGCCCTTTGAACACTGAAGCTTTCTTT. Translation gives CASSPLNTEAFF. The chain carries TRBV7-9 and TRBJ1-1; D gene unclear. The V end was cut by 5 bases, the J end by 0 bases, with 4 bases between. The CDR3 consists of 12 residues. The V gene's germline CDR1 is SEHNR and CDR2 FQNEAQ (reference sequence).

In its sample, this clonotype was seen many times. The chain uses TRBV7-9 and TRBJ1-4, with TRBD1 matching over 9 bases. Germline V gene lookup returns CDR1 SEHNR and CDR2 FQNEAQ (reference sequence). The CDR3 has 17 residues. V was pared by 5 bases and J by 7 bases, with 14 bases of the junction left unmatched. The CDR3 region is CASSRLLTGTGLEKLFF. In DNA form, the CDR3 reads TGTGCCAGCAGCCGACTCCTTACCGGGACAGGGCTTGAAAAACTGTTTTTT.

This clonotype was recorded at least ten times. The chain is built from TRBV9 and TRBJ2-3; D gene uncertain. V lost 0 bases, J lost 2 bases, and 10 bases lay in between. CDR1 is SGDLS and CDR2 is YYNGEE in the germline V gene. This CDR3 is 15 amino acids long. Here the CDR3 DNA reads TGTGCCAGCAGCGTAGCTCCGGCAGACACAGATACGCAGTATTTT. It yields the protein CASSVAPADTDTQYF.

This clonotype was counted at least ten times. This chain's CDR3 is CASSQVTQGTEFF. DNA for the CDR3: TGTGCCAGCAGCCAAGTGACCCAAGGGACAGAGTTCTTC. The V call is TRBV14, the J call TRBJ2-1, with 7 bases matching TRBD1. Per germline, CDR1 SGHDN and CDR2 FVKESK. The CDR3 is 13 residues long. V shed 1 base and J 14 bases; nucleotides not matched to a gene: 8.

The rearrangement uses TRBV7-6 and TRBJ2-1; TRBD2 aligns across 7 bases. The J segment lost 4 bases and the V segment lost 3 bases, leaving 6 bases of the junction unmatched. CDR3 size: 15 residues. Germline V gives CDR1 SGHVS, CDR2 FNYEAQ. CDR3 region: CASSFASGTYNEQFF. The CDR3, as DNA: TGTGCCAGCAGCTTTGCTAGCGGAACTTACAATGAGCAGTTCTTC.

Only a few counts were recorded for this clonotype. The rearrangement links TRBV7-2 to TRBJ2-5; 9 nucleotides align to TRBD1. Germline V gives CDR1 SGHTA, CDR2 FQGNSA. V gave up 4 bases and J gave up 4 bases; unmatched junction bases: 4. This CDR3 has 14 residues. The CDR3: CASSSGQGTETQYF. Written as DNA, the CDR3 is TGTGCCAGCAGCTCCGGACAGGGGACAGAGACCCAGTACTTC.

This clonotype was counted a few times. This chain connects TRBV6-5 to TRBJ2-2, with TRBD2 as a possible D gene (5 bases). V lost 0 bases to trimming and J lost 4 bases, with 9 bases between them. This CDR3 contains 15 residues. CDR1 MNHEY and CDR2 SVGAGI come from the germline V gene. CDR3 in DNA: TGTGCCAGCAGTTACTCAGGGAGCGGCACCGGGGAGCTGTTTTTT. Encoded protein: CASSYSGSGTGELFF.

This clonotype was seen at least ten times. This rearrangement joins TRBV7-8 to TRBJ1-4; tentative D call: TRBD1 (5 bases). Germline loops: CDR1 SGHVS, CDR2 FQNEAQ. The CDR3 has 16 residues. The ends were cut back, 5 bases at V and 5 bases at J, with 18 bases in the middle. The CDR3 DNA reads TGTGCCAGCAGCCATAACAAACAGGACCGAAATGAAAAACTGTTTTTT. It yields the protein CASSHNKQDRNEKLFF.

The chain recombines TRBV19 with TRBJ2-1, with D possibly being TRBD2 (6 bases). Germline values: CDR1 LNHDA, CDR2 SQIVND (reference sequence). V was shortened by 7 bases and J by 2 bases, with 12 bases between the two germline ends. The CDR3 has 14 amino acids. CDR3 loop: CASNPGSAYNEQFF. The CDR3 DNA follows: TGTGCCAGTAATCCCGGGAGTGCCTACAATGAGCAGTTCTTC.

This clonotype was found many times. In DNA form, the CDR3 reads TGTGCCAGCAGCTTGTTAGGGGGGCGACTATCTGGCTACACCTTC. Its translation: CASSLLGGRLSGYTF. V usage is TRBV12-3 or TRBV12-4 and J usage is TRBJ1-2; D is perhaps TRBD1 (6 bases). The CDR3 length is 15 residues. V was shortened by 6 bases and J by 7 bases, with 21 bases between the two germline ends.

This clonotype occurred many times. The chain is built from TRBV11-2 and TRBJ2-3; D call uncertain. V was pared by 0 bases and J by 2 bases, with 6 bases between. CDR3 length equals 14 residues. Germline V gene sequence: CDR1 SGHAT, CDR2 FQNNGV. This chain's CDR3 is CASSLEHHTDTQYF. The CDR3 nucleotides are TGTGCCAGCAGCTTAGAACACCACACAGATACGCAGTATTTT. Full variable domain (missing parts from reference TRBV11-2 and TRBJ2-3): EAGVAQSPRYKIIEKRQSVAFWCNPISGHATLYWYQQILGQGPKLLIQFQNNGVVDDSQLPKDRFSAERLKGVDSTLKIQPAKLEDSAVYLCASSLEHHTDTQYFGPGTRLTVL.

In this sample, this clonotype turned up many times. This CDR3 is CASSQDVTKGSPLHF. CDR3 DNA sequence: TGCGCCAGCAGCCAAGACGTAACTAAAGGTTCACCCCTCCACTTT. The chain joins TRBV4-1 to TRBJ1-6, with D unclear. The germline V and J ends were trimmed by 0 bases and 9 bases, with 12 bases remaining between them. The CDR3 runs to 15 residues. Germline V lookup: CDR1 MGHRA, CDR2 YSYEKL.

In its sample, this clonotype was seen a few times. The chain recombines TRBV5-4 with TRBJ2-1; D remains ambiguous. Looked up from germline, CDR1 is SGHNT and CDR2 is YYREEE (reference sequence). V was trimmed by 2 bases and J by 2 bases, leaving 14 bases between them. The CDR3 is made up of 16 amino acids. The CDR3 loop is CASSLKLSPTYNEQFF. The CDR3 DNA reads as TGTGCCAGCAGCTTAAAGCTTTCACCTACCTACAATGAGCAGTTCTTC.

This clonotype was counted many times. The chain has TRBV15 and TRBJ1-1, with D possibly being TRBD1 (5 bases). The CDR3 consists of 15 residues. Germline V gives CDR1 LNHNV, CDR2 YYDKDF (reference sequence). V dropped 2 bases and J dropped 1 base, with 11 bases sitting between them. The CDR3 nucleotides are TGTGCCACCAGCAGACGGGGAACAGGGAACACTGAAGCTTTCTTT. It is translated as CATSRRGTGNTEAFF.

CDR3 DNA: TGTGCCAGCAGCCCCGTGGGGGGCAAAAACATTCAGTACTTC. It yields the protein CASSPVGGKNIQYF. The chain combines TRBV12-3 or TRBV12-4 with TRBJ2-4, with D maybe TRBD2 (6 bases). Trimming stripped 6 bases from V and 3 bases from J, with 12 bases between. This CDR3 is 14 amino acids long.

The chain combines TRBV29-1 with TRBJ2-5; D unresolved. There are 12 residues in the CDR3. Germline loops: CDR1 SQVTM, CDR2 ANQGSEA. With 1 base removed from V and 5 bases from J, the gap between germline ends came to 8 bases. The CDR3 DNA is TGCAGCGTTGAAGGGGTGGGGGAGACCCAGTACTTC. This gives the protein CSVEGVGETQYF.

The CDR3 nucleotides are TGCGCCAGCAGCCCGACGGCATCTCCTAGCACAGATACGCAGTATTTT. This sequence encodes CASSPTASPSTDTQYF. V is TRBV4-3 and J is TRBJ2-3; D gene uncertain. The germline gives CDR1 LGHNA, CDR2 YSLEER. This CDR3 region has 16 residues. Between the trimmed V and J ends, which lost 4 bases and 0 bases, there was a span of 14 bases.